Described below is a single TCR beta chain sequence and its context. Its antigen remains unidentified. CDR1 and CDR2 from the germline V gene are SNHLY and FYNNEI. V gave up 6 bases and J gave up 4 bases, with 18 bases separating them. This CDR3 comprises 15 residues. This sample stems from a study of cytomegalovirus exposure and HLA in healthy donors. Study information: Within an early data release were about 90 million unique TCRs drawn from HLA-typed donors. Broader study findings: Association with HLA alleles at 0.05 false discovery rate was found for about 17,000 TCR beta sequences in a later analysis. Being productive about 90% or about 30% of the time was typical of most TCR beta V segments in an earlier analysis. Cytomegalovirus status, reportedly, was diagnosed with high specificity and sensitivity by the classifier.

A multiplex PCR was run with 60 Vbeta primers and 13 Jbeta primers. Sequencing was performed with immunoSEQ multiplex PCR; in TCRdb, only in-frame clones are kept and a portion is missing. The table shows 90,000 to 120,000 clones, with 79% occurring only once. This clonotype was sampled from a woman aged 40 to 50 in good health and CMV-seronegative. Specimen: PBMCs. This chain links TRBV2 with TRBJ1-2; unclear D gene. The CDR3 here is CASSLPPEGFYGYTF. The CDR3 coding sequence is TGTGCCAGCAGCCTCCCTCCAGAGGGATTCTATGGCTACACCTTC.